These 11 T cell receptor beta chains came from one sample sequenced in a study of spatial heterogeneity in lung cancer. TCRdb called the 5' RACE reads again in MiXCR, with one record for every CDR3 protein. This sample carries around 110,000 distinct CDR3 sequences, more than 10% of them seen once, and the ten largest clones take around a sixth. The time point denotes: blood at routine non-recurrence follow-up after resection. Whole RNA obtained from tumor, nontumor lung or frozen PBMC underwent sequencing without sorting. The specimen was PBMCs, collected at follow-up. The source is a male donor with early-stage non-small cell lung cancer.

Ten or more counts support this clonotype. The chain links TRBV4-1 to TRBJ2-3; no definite D call. Trimming left V 1 base short and J 2 bases short, with 4 bases between. The CDR3 sequence is 13 residues long. CDR1 MGHRA and CDR2 YSYEKL come from the germline V gene. This CDR3 reads CASSQVTTDTQYF. The CDR3, as DNA: TGCGCCAGCAGCCAAGTAACCACAGATACGCAGTATTTT.

This rearrangement joins TRBV18 to TRBJ2-1; 7 positions agree with TRBD1. This CDR3 has 15 residues. The V and J ends lost 4 bases and 7 bases, in that order; junction bases with no gene match: 10. Looked up from germline, CDR1 is KGHSH and CDR2 is LQKENI. The CDR3 sequence: CASSLGTVSGNEQFF. CDR3 in DNA: TGTGCCAGCTCACTCGGGACAGTGAGTGGTAATGAGCAGTTCTTC.

The CDR3: CASSPHYEQYF. The CDR3, as DNA: TGTGCCAGCAGTCCCCACTACGAGCAGTACTTC. The rearrangement uses TRBV12-3 or TRBV12-4 and TRBJ2-7; D uncertain. V was shortened by 5 bases and J by 3 bases, with 5 bases between the two germline ends. CDR3 size: 11 residues.

This clonotype was counted only a few times. The V and J genes are TRBV10-3 and TRBJ2-5; 10 bases match TRBD2. J lost 5 bases, V lost 11 bases, and 11 bases had no gene match. The CDR3 is 14 residues long. Germline values: CDR1 ENHRY, CDR2 SYGVKD. CDR3 protein: CAARSGTSVETQYF. In nucleotides, the CDR3 is TGTGCCGCGAGATCCGGGACTAGCGTTGAGACCCAGTACTTC.

The sample holds a few counts of this clonotype. The V and J genes are TRBV25-1 and TRBJ1-1, with D possibly being TRBD1 (6 bases). The CDR3 contains 13 residues. Germline assignment: CDR1 MGHDK and CDR2 SYGVNS. V shed 6 bases and J shed 8 bases, with 16 bases lying between them. The CDR3 sequence: CASSSQGRTEAFF. The CDR3, as DNA: TGTGCCAGCAGCTCTCAGGGGAGGACCGAAGCTTTCTTT. Looking up the rest from reference TRBV25-1 and TRBJ1-1 gives the full variable domain: EADIYQTPRYLVIGTGKKITLECSQTMGHDKMYWYQQDPGMELHLIHYSYGVNSTEKGDLSSESTVSRIRTEHFPLTLESARPSHTSQYLCASSSQGRTEAFFGQGTRLTVV.

V and J are TRBV19 and TRBJ2-3; 7 nucleotides align to TRBD1. The V gene's germline CDR1 is LNHDA and CDR2 SQIVND (reference sequence). J lost 5 bases, V lost 4 bases, and 3 bases had no gene match. The CDR3 contains 13 residues. CDR3 coding DNA: TGTGCCAGTAGTACGACAGGGAGAGATACGCAGTATTTT. Its protein product is CASSTTGRDTQYF.

This clonotype appeared many times. V and J are TRBV6-5 and TRBJ2-3, with D hard to call. Looked up from germline, CDR1 is MNHEY and CDR2 is SVGAGI. V lost 6 bases to trimming and J lost 3 bases, with 10 bases between them. CDR3 length equals 13 residues. CDR3 in amino acids: CASSRLVTDTQYF. The CDR3 DNA sequence: TGTGCCAGCAGCCGCCTTGTGACAGATACGCAGTATTTT.

Many counts were recorded for this clonotype. V and J are TRBV4-3 and TRBJ2-5, with 8 bases that match TRBD1. Germline lookup yields CDR1 LGHNA and CDR2 YSLEER. With V trimmed by 0 bases and J by 4 bases, 4 bases remained unmatched. CDR3 length: 15 residues. Here the CDR3 reads CASSQDRGLRETQYF. CDR3 bases: TGCGCCAGCAGCCAAGACAGGGGGCTGAGAGAGACCCAGTACTTC.

This clonotype has a count of ten or more. The chain couples TRBV18 to TRBJ2-7, with D uncertain. This CDR3 is 13 amino acids long. Germline CDR1 KGHSH, CDR2 LQKENI. V gave up 3 bases and J gave up 5 bases, with 11 bases separating them. Here the CDR3 reads CASSPRARDEQYF. DNA for the CDR3: TGTGCCAGCTCACCCCGGGCCCGAGACGAGCAGTACTTC.

This clonotype has more than one count but fewer than ten. The chain joins TRBV11-2 to TRBJ2-1, with 12 bases lining up with TRBD2. With V trimmed by 4 bases and J by 4 bases, 5 bases remained unmatched. The CDR3 consists of 16 residues. Germline V CDR1 and CDR2: SGHAT, FQNNGV. CDR3 in amino acids: CASSYTSGGFYNEQFF. As DNA, the CDR3 is TGTGCCAGCAGCTATACTAGCGGGGGGTTTTACAATGAGCAGTTCTTC.

This clonotype was recorded many times. The rearrangement joins TRBV28 to TRBJ2-7, with D unclear. The CDR3 has 14 amino acids. Germline CDR1 reads MDHEN; CDR2 reads SYDVKM. V lost 6 bases and J lost 0, with 12 bases in between. The CDR3 reads CASSPDASSYEQYF. Here the CDR3 DNA reads TGTGCCAGCAGCCCGGACGCCAGCTCCTACGAGCAGTACTTC. Complete variable domain (other parts from reference TRBV28 and TRBJ2-7): DVKVTQSSRYLVKRTGEKVFLECVQDMDHENMFWYRQDPGLGLRLIYFSYDVKMKEKGDIPEGYSVSREKKERFSLILESASTNQTSMYLCASSPDASSYEQYFGPGTRLTVT.